This note documents a single TCR beta chain sequence. Its specificity is not known. Per sample, extraction of total RNA gave at least 5 micrograms in every case. A second roughly 6 to 12 cycle PCR used barcoded and J-beta primers. TCRdb re-analysed the 5' RACE reads in MiXCR, keeping a single row per CDR3 protein. The table records over 600,000 distinct CDR3 sequences, less than 60% of them present only once. The CDR3 runs 15 residues. The V end lost 7 bases, the J end lost 5 bases, and 21 bases lay between the germline ends. This entry is derived from a study of blood T cells in healthy people across ages. Findings and caveats of the study: The study lacked donor CMV status, which possibly confounded expanded clonotype changes.

The chain combines TRBV12-3 or TRBV12-4 with TRBJ2-7, with D unresolved. Sequenced material: blood. This clonotype originated in an older man in good health. The CDR3 region has the DNA TGTGCCAGCACTCGAGCCGGGCTCCCCCCCGACGAGCAGTACTTC. It translates to CASTRAGLPPDEQYF.